This T cell receptor (beta chain) was sequenced during a study of shared clonotypes between healthy human individuals. Study-level information: Donors had three CD4 naive, three CD4 memory, two CD8 naive and one CD8 memory plate apiece.

CD8 cells regarded as naive lacked CD45RO, were positively chosen for CCR7, and omitted terminally differentiated effector memory CD45RA+ cells. Method: immunoSEQ multiplex PCR; TCRdb's copy keeps in-frame clones and lacks some. Found here are approximately 840,000 clones, 90% to 98% of them singletons; the top ten hold about 0.21%. This CDR3 is built from 15 residues. With V trimmed by 3 bases and J by 4 bases, 8 bases remained unmatched. Germline values: CDR1 SQVTM, CDR2 ANQGSEA. Study observations and caveats: Some naive CD4 clonotypes, around 5%, turned up in common across four donors. Generation probabilities of non-shared clonotypes were lower (relative to those shared by all four donors).

A remark on this clone: The antigen remains unidentified. Other DNA variants within this sample encode the same CDR3.

This TCR derives from a young man in good health. The chain is built from TRBV29-1 and TRBJ2-1; 8 nucleotides match TRBD1. Material: naive CD8+ T cells sorted from blood. The chain's CDR3 is CSVEDPGQEYNEQFF. Written as DNA, the CDR3 is TGCAGCGTTGAGGATCCGGGACAGGAGTACAATGAGCAGTTCTTC.